This T cell receptor beta chain was recorded in a study of blood T cell repertoires in COVID-19 (dated by TCRdb to the early 2020s). For context, the study as a whole: The collaborator samples originated in the United States, Italy and Spain and spanned the acute and convalescent phases of COVID-19. The prospective study material was composed of cDNA or gDNA derived from T cells, B-cell-depleted T cells, or PBMCs. Subjects who had been exposed to COVID-19, were actively infected with it, or had recovered from it provided the deeply sampled blood TCRbeta repertoires that made up the dataset. The repertoires were made available in a free public database intended to serve as a resource for research on the immune response to SARS-CoV-2. Samples came from the ongoing ImmuneRACE study (first 160 participants) plus 1,254 subjects from 6 global collaborators. Sample metadata almost always included a de-identified subject ID, COVID-19 status, age in years and sex. HLA class I and class II types, where available, came from metadata supplied by the sample provider rather than from assay-based typing. What the work shows at the level of the full study, not this receptor alone: How much clinical and demographic metadata was included differed by source and by participant, and the metadata was provided uncurated.

TCRbeta CDR3 regions were amplified from genomic DNA using the immunoSEQ Assay, a bias-controlled multiplex PCR. Under the source paper's analysis protocol: Within the assay, amplification of reference gene primers was used to estimate how many nucleated cells each sample contained. To quantify the absolute abundance of each unique TCRbeta CDR3 rearrangement, sequence reads were collapsed and filtered. For each sample, productive Simpson clonality was calculated as the square root of Simpson's diversity index across productive rearrangements. The table comes from immuneACCESS by way of TCRdb, which keeps in-frame sequences with V and J called. Part of the clones is missing from these tables; in studies checked, under half for an unresolved V gene and the rest for unknown reasons. From that table come the V and J calls and clone size; the DNA was used to work out D and trimming. The sample has about 250,000 clones on record, about 90% of them singletons. The ten largest clonotypes hold about 1.9% of the sample.

Notes on this clone: No antigen is known for it. Base qualities are not recorded, but no much larger clone differs from it by a single base.

The germline V gene encodes CDR1 SGHNT and CDR2 YYREEE (reference sequence). Trimming at the junction amounts to 3 bases on V and 1 base on J, and the germline ends lie 7 bases apart. From its cysteine to its phenylalanine, the CDR3 spans 14 amino acids. The sequence is cut down to CDR3 DNA, 42 bases in frame from base 1. In the prospective study, participants were roughly 18 to 100 years old, resided in about two dozen geographic areas of the United States, and were enrolled through a virtual design. In the prospective study, participants were assigned to cohorts based on the clinical history participants reported in a screening survey and a study questionnaire. ImmuneRACE Cohort 3 recovered participants were defined by two consecutive negative NP/OP PCR tests, healthcare professional clearance, or symptom resolution. Each participant in the prospective study had whole blood, serum and a nasopharyngeal or oropharyngeal swab collected by mobile phlebotomists. Prospective study participants could optionally give additional blood draws and questionnaires over an approximately two-month period. Before DNA extraction, prospective study blood samples were shipped either frozen or at room temperature.

The rearranged segments are TRBV5-4 and TRBJ1-4; no D gene can be assigned with confidence. The origin of this receptor is a woman younger than 35 who had recovered from COVID-19. Sequencing was carried out using PBMCs or T cells enriched from blood (not recorded which). The CDR3 reads as follows: CASSSGLTNEKLFF. The bases are TGTGCCAGCAGCTCGGGGTTAACTAATGAAAAACTGTTTTTT.